The 9 T cell receptor beta chains listed next were all sequenced from one sample in a study of T cell responses to AZD1222 COVID-19 vaccine. The table came from immunoSEQ multiplex PCR; TCRdb's copy has only in-frame clones and leaves some out. The table includes about 120,000 clones, about 90% detected once. The sample in question was peripheral blood, obtained on day 0 of AZD1222 vaccination. The receptors originated from an adult in good health.

The chain couples TRBV10-3 to TRBJ1-5; 11 nucleotides agree with TRBD1. Germline V gives CDR1 ENHRY, CDR2 SYGVKD. J lost 4 bases, V lost 10 bases, and 6 bases had no gene match. This CDR3 comprises 14 residues. CDR3 residues: CATSGQGDNQPQHF. DNA for the CDR3: TGTGCCACTTCGGGACAGGGGGATAATCAGCCCCAGCATTTT.

J is TRBJ2-1 and V is TRBV6-2 or TRBV6-3, with TRBD2 identical over 11 bases. Per germline, CDR1 MNHEY and CDR2 SVGEGT. Trimming cost V 2 bases and J 8 bases; bases outside gene matches: 8. CDR3 size: 16 residues. The CDR3 coding sequence is TGTGCCAGCAGTTACGTCGGAACTAGCGGGAGTGATGAGCAGTTCTTC. It is translated as CASSYVGTSGSDEQFF.

This clone is a singleton in its sample. J is TRBJ1-2 and V is TRBV6-5; D is perhaps TRBD1 (6 bases). The CDR3 extends over 15 amino acids. Per germline, CDR1 MNHEY and CDR2 SVGAGI. V lost 5 bases to trimming and J lost 4 bases, with 17 bases between them. This CDR3 reads CASSPRRGQSYGYTF. CDR3 sequence (DNA): TGTGCCAGCAGTCCTCGAAGGGGACAAAGCTATGGCTACACCTTC.

V and J are TRBV2 and TRBJ1-5; 12 bases fit TRBD1. This CDR3 is built from 18 residues. Germline CDR1 is SNHLY and CDR2 is FYNNEI. V lost 6 bases to trimming and J lost 0 bases; unmatched junction nucleotides: 9. The CDR3 protein is CASRSGQGALYSNQPQHF. The CDR3 bases are TGTGCCAGCAGATCGGGACAGGGGGCCCTTTATAGCAATCAGCCCCAGCATTTT.

J is TRBJ1-4 and V is TRBV12-3 or TRBV12-4; D unclear. The CDR3 runs 12 residues. The V and J ends lost 3 bases and 5 bases respectively, with 4 bases between them. The CDR3 loop is CASSFQNEKLFF. The CDR3 DNA reads as TGTGCCAGCAGTTTTCAGAATGAAAAACTGTTTTTT.

The V and J genes are TRBV29-1 and TRBJ1-1, with TRBD1 identical over 12 bases. The CDR3 runs 17 residues. The junction had 10 bases not matched to a gene; V was cut back by 0 bases and J by 5 bases. Germline assignment: CDR1 SQVTM and CDR2 ANQGSEA. For the CDR3, the DNA is TGCAGCGTTGAAGAATCGGGACAGGGGGCGGTAATTACTGAAGCTTTCTTT. Residues: CSVEESGQGAVITEAFF. The full variable domain, its missing parts supplied by reference TRBV29-1 and TRBJ1-1, is SAVISQKPSRDICQRGTSLTIQCQVDSQVTMMFWYRQQPGQSLTLIATANQGSEATYESGFVIDKFPISRPNLTFSTLTVSNMSPEDSSIYLCSVEESGQGAVITEAFFGQGTRLTVV.

The chain combines TRBV19 with TRBJ2-7; 7 nucleotides agree with TRBD2. The V gene's germline CDR1 is LNHDA and CDR2 SQIVND (reference sequence). Germline trimming cut 1 base from V and 2 bases from J; bases unmatched to any gene: 2. CDR3 length: 14 residues. CDR3 in amino acids: CASSIGDYTYEQYF. In DNA, the CDR3 is TGTGCCAGTAGTATAGGGGACTATACCTACGAGCAGTACTTC.

DNA of the CDR3: TGTGCCAGCAGCTTAGCCGGGGGGGCCTATGAGCAGTTCTTC. Translation: CASSLAGGAYEQFF. V gene TRBV7-2 combines with J gene TRBJ2-1; 8 nucleotides agree with TRBD2. J gave up 8 bases and V 0 bases, and 3 bases lay outside the gene matches. Per the germline V gene, CDR1 is SGHTA and CDR2 is FQGNSA. This CDR3 is 14 amino acids long.

The table lists this clone with a few counts. V gene TRBV4-3 combines with J gene TRBJ1-2; D unresolved. Germline V gene data show CDR1 as LGHNA and CDR2 as YSLEER. V was pared by 1 base and J by 10 bases, with 10 bases between. This CDR3 spans 12 amino acids. CDR3: CASSQGGEAYTF. CDR3 coding DNA: TGCGCCAGCAGCCAAGGTGGGGAAGCCTACACCTTC.